The clone carrying this TCR beta chain was seen ten or more times. Its target is not known. The data originate from a study of T cell repertoires in cytomegalovirus infection. Study-wide results and limits: Clonotype analysis showed dominance of the ex vivo response by HLA-C-restricted CMV-specific TCR beta clonotypes. Cumulated frequencies of public TCR beta families served to identify carriers of CMV plus the relevant HLA.

TCRdb recomputed calls from the reads with MiXCR, one row per CDR3 protein. The data show approximately 110,000 distinct CDR3 sequences, approximately 30% seen once. This CDR3 region has 16 residues. CDR1 and CDR2 from the germline V gene are MGHRA and YSYEKL. The ends lost 2 bases at V and 7 bases at J; junction bases unmatched: 10. This TCR was sampled from a human donor in good health (CMV status not recorded). Some clones in this sample may be carry-over from other donors' samples. The sequenced sample was CD8+ T cells from cultured PBMCs, obtained from culture after CMV antigen stimulation. The chain couples TRBV4-1 to TRBJ1-4; 7 nucleotides line up with TRBD1. In DNA, the CDR3 is TGCGCCAGCAGCCAAAAACGACAGGGCCAAAGTGAAAAACTGTTTTTT. It encodes CASSQKRQGQSEKLFF.